This TCR beta chain emerged from a study of T cell repertoires in cytomegalovirus infection. In TCRdb, the reads were re-called with MiXCR into one record per CDR3 protein. The sample carries under 850,000 distinct CDR3 sequences, under 40% recorded once. V was clipped by 4 bases and J by 2 bases; unmatched bases: 6. Germline loops: CDR1 ENHRY, CDR2 SYGVKD. The CDR3 is 16 amino acids. V and J are TRBV10-3 and TRBJ2-2; 8 bases line up with TRBD1. The TCR comes from a human donor in good health (CMV status not recorded). Some clones in this sample may be carry-over from other donors' samples. Sequencing was carried out using PBMCs. The CDR3 DNA reads as TGTGCCATCAGTGCCGGCAGGGGGCTTAACACCGGGGAGCTGTTTTTT. Translated: CAISAGRGLNTGELFF.